The next 22 T cell receptor beta chains were all read from a single sample in a study of PD-1 blockade in classical Hodgkin lymphoma. After autologous stem cell transplantation all patients relapsed, and prior brentuximab vedotin exposure differed between cohorts. Measured with immunoSEQ multiplex PCR; TCRdb has only the in-frame clones, and not every one. The table lists fewer than 50,000 clones, 88% of them singletons, with about a tenth in the top ten. The specimen was peripheral blood mononuclear cells (PBMCs), collected at baseline. The receptor source for this set is a human donor with classical Hodgkin lymphoma.

The chain has TRBV4-3 and TRBJ2-4, with a weak D call TRBD2 (5 bases). CDR3 size: 16 residues. Germline V CDR1 and CDR2: LGHNA, YSLEER. The V and J ends lost 1 base and 1 base respectively, with 11 bases between them. CDR3 in DNA: TGCGCCAGCAGCCAAGTAGGGAGTAGGGCCAAAAACATTCAGTACTTC. Protein product: CASSQVGSRAKNIQYF.

This clone was seen a few times. The chain recombines TRBV7-8 with TRBJ1-2; TRBD1 is a possible D gene (6 bases). V was clipped by 5 bases and J by 1 base, with 14 bases between them. This CDR3 contains 15 residues. From germline, CDR1 is SGHVS and CDR2 FQNEAQ. The CDR3 DNA is TGTGCCAGCAGCCCACTACAGGGCGATAACTATGGCTACACCTTC. This translates into CASSPLQGDNYGYTF.

Details on this clone: The junction differs from germline at one of its ends, possibly a read error. The chain links TRBV5-1 to TRBJ2-5, with TRBD2 as a possible D gene (6 bases). The CDR3 runs 18 residues. Germline V gene data show CDR1 as SGHRS and CDR2 as YFSETQ. The CDR3 sequence is CASSLGSSPGVYQETQYF. DNA for the CDR3: TGCGCCAGCAGTTTGGGCTCTAGCCCGGGGGTGTACCAAGAGACCCAGTACTTC.

The chain joins TRBV7-2 to TRBJ2-3; perhaps TRBD2 as D (6 bases). The CDR3 spans 15 residues. The germline gives CDR1 SGHTA, CDR2 FQGNSA. The V end was cut by 5 bases, the J end by 6 bases, with 18 bases between. The CDR3 loop reads CASSPRLTGVDTQYF. CDR3 sequence (DNA): TGTGCCAGCAGCCCAAGACTCACGGGGGTGGATACGCAGTATTTT.

The rearrangement joins TRBV4-2 to TRBJ1-1, with D possibly TRBD1 on 6 matching bases. Trimming stripped 1 base from V and 2 bases from J, with 14 bases between. The germline V gene has CDR1 LGHNA and CDR2 YNFKEQ. There are 16 residues in the CDR3. The CDR3 loop reads CASSQVATGANTEAFF. The DNA of the CDR3 is TGTGCCAGCAGCCAAGTGGCGACAGGCGCAAACACTGAAGCTTTCTTT.

The rearrangement links TRBV7-8 to TRBJ1-5; 8 bases are a match to TRBD1. CDR3 length equals 17 residues. Germline loops: CDR1 SGHVS, CDR2 FQNEAQ. V was pared by 2 bases and J by 7 bases, with 13 bases of the junction left unmatched. For the CDR3, the DNA is TGTGCCAGCAGCTTATTCTCCGGGACAGGTAGGCGGCAGCCCCAGCATTTT. Translating gives CASSLFSGTGRRQPQHF.

The rearrangement uses TRBV5-8 and TRBJ2-7; D not certain. CDR1 and CDR2 (germline): SGHTS, YDEGEE. This CDR3 comprises 15 residues. The germline V and J ends were trimmed by 2 bases and 6 bases, with 18 bases remaining between them. CDR3 sequence: CASSFFAVSLGEQYF. The CDR3 DNA follows: TGTGCCAGCAGCTTTTTCGCAGTTTCCCTAGGCGAGCAGTACTTC.

V is TRBV29-1 and J is TRBJ2-7, with D perhaps matching TRBD1 or TRBD2 (6 bases each). This CDR3 comprises 14 residues. CDR1 SQVTM and CDR2 ANQGSEA come from the germline V gene. The germline V and J ends were trimmed by 7 bases and 1 base, with 17 bases remaining between them. The CDR3 region has the DNA TGCAGCGCTGCCATACAGGGAGGATCCTACGAGCAGTACTTC. Encoded protein: CSAAIQGGSYEQYF.

J is TRBJ2-1 and V is TRBV28; D is uncertain. From germline, CDR1 is MDHEN and CDR2 SYDVKM. The CDR3 loop spans 10 amino acids. V lost 8 bases to trimming and J lost 6 bases, with 5 bases between them. CDR3 nucleotide sequence: TGTGCCAGCGGATTCAATGAGCAGTTCTTC. Protein sequence: CASGFNEQFF.

This chain uses TRBV2 with TRBJ2-1; D could derive from TRBD1 or TRBD2 (5 bases each). The CDR3 consists of 15 residues. With 2 bases removed from V and 4 bases from J, the gap between germline ends came to 12 bases. CDR1 is SNHLY and CDR2 is FYNNEI in the germline V gene. This CDR3 is CASSERQGPYNEQFF. Written as DNA, the CDR3 is TGTGCCAGCAGTGAAAGGCAGGGACCTTACAATGAGCAGTTCTTC.

This chain connects TRBV18 to TRBJ1-2; 10 positions agree with TRBD1. This CDR3 region has 15 residues. Germline values: CDR1 KGHSH, CDR2 LQKENI. Unmatched junction bases numbered 2, after V lost 0 bases and J lost 4 bases. For the CDR3, the DNA is TGTGCCAGCTCACCACCGGGACAGGGGCGCTATGGCTACACCTTC. Its translation is CASSPPGQGRYGYTF.

V usage is TRBV28 and J usage is TRBJ2-1; D might be TRBD1 or TRBD2, each matching 6 bases. CDR1 and CDR2 (germline): MDHEN, SYDVKM. The length of the CDR3 is 15 residues. The V gene lost 4 bases and the J gene lost 0 bases, with 10 bases spanning the gap. For the CDR3, the DNA is TGTGCCAGCAGTTCCGGGGGCGGCTCCTACAATGAGCAGTTCTTC. Protein sequence: CASSSGGGSYNEQFF.

The chain is built from TRBV10-3 and TRBJ1-3; D unresolved. The V end lost 3 bases, the J end lost 0 bases, and 12 bases lay between the germline ends. CDR1 is ENHRY and CDR2 is SYGVKD in the germline V gene. This CDR3 contains 16 residues. The CDR3 here is CAISDGGPGSGNTIYF. CDR3 DNA sequence: TGTGCCATCAGTGACGGAGGGCCGGGCTCTGGAAACACCATATATTTT.

The V and J genes are TRBV7-6 and TRBJ2-3, with 12 bases that match TRBD2. The CDR3 covers 15 residues. With V trimmed by 5 bases and J by 5 bases, 5 bases remained unmatched. Germline values: CDR1 SGHVS, CDR2 FNYEAQ. The CDR3 coding sequence is TGTGCCAGCAGCCTCCTAGCGGGGGGGGGAGATACGCAGTATTTT. Protein: CASSLLAGGGDTQYF.

The chain is built from TRBV19 and TRBJ2-7, with 12 bases matching TRBD2. The junction had 4 bases not matched to a gene; V was cut back by 5 bases and J by 2 bases. Germline assignment: CDR1 LNHDA and CDR2 SQIVND (reference sequence). The CDR3 is made up of 15 amino acids. The DNA of the CDR3 is TGTGCCAGTAGTCCTCGACTAGCGGGAGCCTACGAGCAGTACTTC. It specifies CASSPRLAGAYEQYF. Using reference TRBV19 and TRBJ2-7 for the parts outside the CDR3, the full variable domain is DGGITQSPKYLFRKEGQNVTLSCEQNLNHDAMYWYRQDPGQGLRLIYYSQIVNDFQKGDIAEGYSVSREKKESFPLTVTSAQKNPTAFYLCASSPRLAGAYEQYFGPGTRLTVT.

This sequence joins TRBV5-1 and TRBJ2-5; 9 bases match TRBD2. The DNA end favors TRBJ2-7, so the J call may be wrong. The CDR3 sequence is 16 residues long. CDR1 and CDR2 (germline): SGHRS, YFSETQ. The CDR3 region has the DNA TGCGCCAGCAGCTTGGGTAGAGGTAGCGGGAGATACGAGCAGTACTTC. Its translation is CASSLGRGSGRYEQYF.

The rearrangement links TRBV5-4 to TRBJ2-1; D remains unclear. The CDR3 runs 11 residues. The V end lost 4 bases, the J end lost 4 bases, and 3 bases lay between the germline ends. Per germline, CDR1 SGHNT and CDR2 YYREEE (reference sequence). The CDR3 loop reads CASSAYNEQFF. CDR3 DNA sequence: TGTGCCAGCAGCGCTTACAATGAGCAGTTCTTC.

The rearrangement links TRBV27 to TRBJ2-5; 8 nucleotides align to TRBD2. The CDR3 length is 16 residues. V was clipped by 3 bases and J by 2 bases; unmatched bases: 8. Germline loops: CDR1 MNHEY, CDR2 SMNVEV (reference sequence). As DNA, the CDR3 is TGTGCCAGCAGTTTCATCGGGAGGGCGACGCAAGAGACCCAGTACTTC. Encoded protein: CASSFIGRATQETQYF.

The V call is TRBV28, the J call TRBJ2-1, with D possibly matching TRBD1 (6 bases). V lost 3 bases and J 10 bases, leaving 10 bases between the germline ends. This CDR3 is built from 12 residues. The germline CDR1 and CDR2 sequences are MDHEN and SYDVKM. The CDR3 DNA sequence: TGTGCCAGCAGTTTGTCAACAGGGGAGCAGTTCTTC. It translates to CASSLSTGEQFF.

V and J are TRBV28 and TRBJ1-1; TRBD1 agrees at 9 bases. The trim removed 6 bases at V and 3 bases at J, leaving 5 bases unmatched. The CDR3 is 14 residues long. Germline CDR1 is MDHEN and CDR2 is SYDVKM. CDR3: CASRGTGRDTEAFF. In nucleotides, the CDR3 is TGTGCCAGCAGGGGGACAGGGAGGGACACTGAAGCTTTCTTT.

The chain is built from TRBV9 and TRBJ1-3; D remains ambiguous. The V gene lost 3 bases and the J gene lost 8 bases, with 15 bases spanning the gap. Looked up from germline, CDR1 is SGDLS and CDR2 is YYNGEE. There are 14 residues in the CDR3. The CDR3 region has the DNA TGTGCCAGCAGCGCACAAGCGGAATACGACACCATATATTTT. Its protein product is CASSAQAEYDTIYF.

This chain connects TRBV6-4 to TRBJ2-7, with D unclear. V was trimmed by 0 bases and J by 0 bases, leaving 9 bases between them. The CDR3 is 15 residues long. CDR1 MRHNA and CDR2 SNTAGT come from the germline V gene. The CDR3 sequence is CASSDSNPPSYEQYF. CDR3 bases: TGTGCCAGCAGTGACTCGAATCCACCCTCCTACGAGCAGTACTTC.